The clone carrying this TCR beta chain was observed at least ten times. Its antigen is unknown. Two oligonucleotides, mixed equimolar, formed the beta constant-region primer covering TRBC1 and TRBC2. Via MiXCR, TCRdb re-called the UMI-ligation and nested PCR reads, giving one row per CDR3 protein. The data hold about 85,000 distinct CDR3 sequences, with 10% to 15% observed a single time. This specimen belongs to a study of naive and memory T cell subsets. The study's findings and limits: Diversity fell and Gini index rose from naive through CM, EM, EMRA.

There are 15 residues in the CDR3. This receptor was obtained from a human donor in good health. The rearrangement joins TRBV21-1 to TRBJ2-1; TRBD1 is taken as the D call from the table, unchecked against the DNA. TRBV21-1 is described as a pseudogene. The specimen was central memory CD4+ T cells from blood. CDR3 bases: TGTGCCAGCAACAACACGGGGGAAGGGTACAATGAGCAGTTCTTC. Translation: CASNNTGEGYNEQFF.